The sequence of this TCR beta chain was determined in a study of Ad26.COV2.S vaccination and SARS-CoV-2 variants. In the study overall: Participant was drawn from the COV1001 Ad26.COV2.S trial arm. Whole-study findings and limits: Analytic work on TCR breadth and depth might have understated the full extent of total T cell responses.

Comments on this clone: The antigen remains unidentified.

Trimming left V 3 bases short and J 1 base short, with 9 bases between. CDR1 SGHTA and CDR2 FQGNSA come from the germline V gene. The CDR3 length is 14 residues. Treatment: over 15 received Ad26.COV2.S at low or high dose, single or two shots; several received placebo; per-sample allocation not given. Samples came from day 63 after the first vaccine or placebo injection. At a Boston site, the person donating was an adult of 18-55 years. It was Wuhan-strain SARS-CoV-2 spike that the Ad26 vaccine vector expressed. The data were produced by immunoSEQ multiplex PCR, yet TCRdb's version contains in-frame clones alone and is incomplete. The sample consists of more than 400,000 clones, roughly 90% of them appearing once.

The rearrangement joins TRBV7-2 to TRBJ1-2; D ambiguous. This TCR came from a person between 18 and 60 years old who received the Ad26.COV2.S COVID-19 vaccine or a placebo. Specimen: peripheral blood, collected in a trial of Ad26.COV2.S vaccine versus placebo. DNA for the CDR3: TGTGCCAGCAGCTTCCCCGTTCTTAACTATGGCTACACCTTC. It translates to CASSFPVLNYGYTF. Supplemented by reference TRBV7-2 and TRBJ1-2, the full variable domain reads GAGVSQSPSNKVTEKGKDVELRCDPISGHTALYWYRQSLGQGLEFLIYFQGNSAPDKSGLPSDRFSAERTGGSVSTLTIQRTQQEDSAVYLCASSFPVLNYGYTFGSGTRLTVV.